The entry below gives a single TCR beta chain sequence along with its context. This CDR3 has 15 amino acids. Germline loops: CDR1 SGHNT, CDR2 YYREEE (reference sequence). Trimming took off 4 bases at V and 5 bases at J, with 18 bases between the two ends. This record belongs to a study of OX40 agonist ivuxolimab in advanced cancers. The repertoire was sequenced with immunoSEQ multiplex PCR; TCRdb's copy has only in-frame clones and lacks some. Counted here are about 77,000 clones, roughly 86% occurring once; the ten biggest clones make up 2.5%. The V call is TRBV5-4, the J call TRBJ1-2; a weak D match, TRBD1 (6 bases). Here the sequenced sample was CD4+ or CD8+ T cells sorted from blood, taken in a trial of the OX40 agonist ivuxolimab. The clonotype originates from an adult with an advanced solid tumor such as melanoma, head and neck, liver or kidney cancer. CDR3 coding DNA: TGTGCCAGCAGCCAGTCAAAGGGGGGCCTTTATGGCTACACCTTC. Translated: CASSQSKGGLYGYTF.